These 13 T cell receptor beta chains were sequenced from one sample in a study of neoadjuvant anti-PD-1 for oral cavity cancer. TCRdb's table, derived via immunoSEQ multiplex PCR, lists solely in-frame clones and lacks some. The table shows under 8,500 clones, with 40% to 60% occurring only once. The sequenced sample was tumor tissue, obtained before nivolumab (anti-PD-1) treatment. All receptors derive from a person aged 40 to 85 with oral cavity squamous cell carcinoma.

This clone is a singleton in its sample. The chain joins TRBV9 to TRBJ2-1; no definite D call. CDR3 length: 14 residues. The germline gives CDR1 SGDLS, CDR2 YYNGEE. Trimming removed 0 bases from V and 6 bases from J, with 10 bases in between. Here the CDR3 DNA reads TGTGCCAGCAGCGTAGGACCCCTTGGCAATGAGCAGTTCTTC. This translates into CASSVGPLGNEQFF.

This clone has a handful of counts. V gene TRBV30 combines with J gene TRBJ2-5, with 7 bases lining up with TRBD1. With 2 bases clipped from V and 4 bases from J, the junction kept 7 bases outside the gene matches. The germline V gene encodes CDR1 GTSNPN and CDR2 SVGIG (reference sequence). The CDR3 consists of 14 residues. The DNA for the CDR3 is TGTGCCTGGAGTTTGGGACAGACGCGAGAGACCCAGTACTTC. Translated, it gives CAWSLGQTRETQYF.

V usage is TRBV27 and J usage is TRBJ1-5; D is ambiguous. The V gene lost 3 bases and the J gene lost 6 bases, with 15 bases spanning the gap. This CDR3 region has 15 residues. The V gene's germline CDR1 is MNHEY and CDR2 SMNVEV (reference sequence). Here the CDR3 reads CASSLAGQDSQPQHF. CDR3 in DNA: TGTGCCAGCAGTTTGGCCGGGCAGGATAGTCAGCCCCAGCATTTT.

CDR3 sequence: CASSPEEGDPNIQYF. The CDR3, as DNA: TGTGCCAGCAGCCCCGAGGAGGGCGACCCGAACATTCAGTACTTC. The chain is built from TRBV5-5 and TRBJ2-4, with TRBD2 as a possible D gene (6 bases). Germline V gene data show CDR1 as SGHKS and CDR2 as YYEKEE (reference sequence). Trimming took off 4 bases at V and 7 bases at J, with 18 bases between the two ends. The CDR3 spans 15 residues.

The chain joins TRBV19 to TRBJ1-3; D is unclear. The CDR3 contains 14 residues. V was cut by 3 bases and J by 0 bases, with 6 bases left in between. Germline CDR1 LNHDA, CDR2 SQIVND (reference sequence). The CDR3: CASSIPGSGNTIYF. In nucleotides, the CDR3 is TGTGCCAGTAGTATTCCAGGCTCTGGAAACACCATATATTTT.

This clone was observed a few times. This chain joins TRBV5-1 and TRBJ1-4; D perhaps matches TRBD1 (5 bases). V was cut by 2 bases and J by 3 bases, with 8 bases left in between. Per germline, CDR1 SGHRS and CDR2 YFSETQ. The CDR3 is made up of 14 amino acids. The CDR3 region has the DNA TGCGCCAGCAGCTTTGGGACCGCTAATGAAAAACTGTTTTTT. Translated: CASSFGTANEKLFF. Variable domain in full (rest from reference TRBV5-1 and TRBJ1-4): KAGVTQTPRYLIKTRGQQVTLSCSPISGHRSVSWYQQTPGQGLQFLFEYFSETQRNKGNFPGRFSGRQFSNSRSEMNVSTLELGDSALYLCASSFGTANEKLFFGSGTQLSVL.

V usage is TRBV19 and J usage is TRBJ1-5; no reliable D call. Germline loops: CDR1 LNHDA, CDR2 SQIVND (reference sequence). This CDR3 has 15 residues. The V gene lost 3 bases and the J gene lost 4 bases, with 13 bases spanning the gap. The CDR3 spells CASSISSRGNQPQHF. In DNA form, the CDR3 reads TGTGCCAGTAGTATTTCCTCACGCGGGAATCAGCCCCAGCATTTT.

The V call is TRBV30, the J call TRBJ2-7, with D perhaps matching TRBD1 or TRBD2 (5 bases each). Germline CDR1 and CDR2: GTSNPN and SVGIG (reference sequence). The CDR3 sequence is 13 residues long. V lost 8 bases, J lost 3 bases, and 17 bases lay in between. In nucleotides, the CDR3 is TGTGCCCAAGGACGGGGCCTAGACTACGAGCAGTACTTC. This translates into CAQGRGLDYEQYF.

By share of the sample, this clone is medium-sized (0.01 to 0.1%). The chain is built from TRBV11-2 and TRBJ2-1; no definite D call. This CDR3 spans 11 amino acids. Germline V gene sequence: CDR1 SGHAT, CDR2 FQNNGV. Trimming removed 5 bases at V and 8 bases at J, with 7 bases between. This chain's CDR3 is CASSPGHEQFF. The CDR3, as DNA: TGTGCCAGCAGCCCCGGGCATGAGCAGTTCTTC.

V usage is TRBV6-1 and J usage is TRBJ2-4, with D tentatively TRBD1 (5 bases). Trimming took off 5 bases at V and 0 bases at J, with 17 bases between the two ends. Per the germline V gene, CDR1 is MNHNS and CDR2 is SASEGT. The CDR3 has 17 amino acids. The CDR3 DNA is TGTGCCAGCAGTAAAGGGTTGACAGCCCTAGCCAAAAACATTCAGTACTTC. This gives the protein CASSKGLTALAKNIQYF.

This clone has a handful of counts. This chain's CDR3 is CASSRTGGVDEQFF. The DNA of the CDR3 is TGTGCCAGCAGCCGGACAGGGGGAGTGGATGAGCAGTTCTTC. This chain connects TRBV11-2 to TRBJ2-1; 10 nucleotides line up with TRBD1. This CDR3 comprises 14 residues. After removal of 5 bases from V and 8 bases from J, the junction contained 6 bases not matched to a gene. Germline values: CDR1 SGHAT, CDR2 FQNNGV.

This clone was detected once. The genes are TRBV5-4 and TRBJ2-7; 9 bases fit TRBD2. Germline V gene sequence: CDR1 SGHNT, CDR2 YYREEE (reference sequence). This CDR3 comprises 14 residues. Unmatched junction bases numbered 6, after V lost 2 bases and J lost 6 bases. For the CDR3, the DNA is TGTGCCAGCAGCTTTGCGGGAGGGCCGGGCGAGCAGTACTTC. Its protein product is CASSFAGGPGEQYF.

CDR3 DNA sequence: TGTGCCATCAGTGAGTCGATAGGGGACAAACTGTTTTTT. Translating gives CAISESIGDKLFF. The V gene is TRBV10-3, the J gene TRBJ1-4, with TRBD1 as a possible D gene (5 bases). The CDR3 totals 13 residues. Germline V lookup: CDR1 ENHRY, CDR2 SYGVKD. V dropped 0 bases and J dropped 11 bases, with 10 bases sitting between them.